This TCR beta chain appears in the sequencing data of a study of shared clonotypes between healthy human individuals. With V trimmed by 5 bases and J by 2 bases, 11 bases remained unmatched. CDR1 is MDHEN, CDR2 SYDVKM, per germline. The CDR3 is 17 residues long. Clones were sequenced by immunoSEQ multiplex PCR, and TCRdb holds only the in-frame ones, with some missing. The sample gives more than 1,200,000 clones, around 98.5% of which show up once; about 0.4% is in the top ten. The material sequenced was naive CD4+ T cells sorted from blood. The subset here: CD45RA+ positively selected. V is TRBV28 and J is TRBJ2-2; 7 bases align to TRBD2. This TCR was sampled from a man younger than 40 in good health. For the CDR3, the DNA is TGTGCCAGCAGTCTTGAACAAGGGAGGGGAAACACCGGGGAGCTGTTTTTT. Translation: CASSLEQGRGNTGELFF.